This T cell receptor beta chain was sequenced in a study of PD-L1 blockade in urothelial cancer. Germline V gene data show CDR1 as SGHDN and CDR2 as FVKESK. The V gene lost 6 bases and the J gene lost 4 bases, with 13 bases spanning the gap. The CDR3 is made up of 14 amino acids. This clone showed up just a few times. Measured with immunoSEQ multiplex PCR; TCRdb has only the in-frame clones, and not every one. The sample shows about 74,000 clones, around 84% of them seen only once. The V and J genes are TRBV14 and TRBJ2-1; weak D call: TRBD1 (7 bases). Sequenced material: PBMCs, taken around atezolizumab (anti-PD-L1) treatment. This clonotype originated in a man in his 70s with urothelial cancer. As DNA, the CDR3 is TGTGCCAGCAGAGGGGGCGGGACATACAATGAGCAGTTCTTC. Translation gives CASRGGGTYNEQFF.